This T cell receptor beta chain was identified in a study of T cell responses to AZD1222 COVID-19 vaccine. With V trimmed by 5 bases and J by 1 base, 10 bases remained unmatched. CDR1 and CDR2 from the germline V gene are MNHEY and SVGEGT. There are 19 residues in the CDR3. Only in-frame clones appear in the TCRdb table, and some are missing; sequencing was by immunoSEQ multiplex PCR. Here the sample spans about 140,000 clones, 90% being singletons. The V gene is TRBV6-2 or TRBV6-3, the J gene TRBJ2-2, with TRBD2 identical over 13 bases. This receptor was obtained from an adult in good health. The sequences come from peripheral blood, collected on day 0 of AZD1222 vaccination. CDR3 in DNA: TGTGCCAGCAGTCGTACTCGGACTAGCGGGAGTCTGAACACCGGGGAGCTGTTTTTT. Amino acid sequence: CASSRTRTSGSLNTGELFF.